This T cell receptor (beta chain) was captured by sequencing in a study of blood T cell repertoires in COVID-19. Profiled with immunoSEQ multiplex PCR; TCRdb holds only in-frame clones, not every one. The data show 250,000 to 350,000 clones, about four fifths seen once. The CDR3 is 14 residues long. From germline, CDR1 is LNHNV and CDR2 YYDKDF (reference sequence). Trimming shortened V by 5 bases and J by 0 bases, and 10 bases separated the two germline ends. This chain joins TRBV15 and TRBJ2-5, with TRBD1 as a possible D gene (6 bases). Material for sequencing was peripheral blood. The TCR was taken from a person aged 70 to 80 with COVID-19, enrolled during active disease. CDR3 DNA sequence: TGTGCCACCAGCTCCGACAGGTACCAAGAGACCCAGTACTTC. Translated, it gives CATSSDRYQETQYF.